This record looks at one T cell receptor (beta chain) sequence and its context. This clonotype was detected a few times. Its recognized antigen is unknown. Base qualities are not at hand, and no much larger clone is one base apart. From the cysteine through the phenylalanine, the CDR3 covers 15 amino acids. The CDR3 DNA has 45 bases and is translated from base 1. Trimming accounts for 1 base at V and 8 bases at J, while the number of junction bases matched to no gene is 11. CDR1 is given as DFQATT and CDR2 as SNEGSKA, both from the germline V gene (reference sequence). Library generation was performed with 5' RACE. The data were produced on an Illumina HiSeq 2500. A second roughly 7 to 11 cycle PCR used a sample-barcoded 5' primer and a J-beta primer mix. Each TCR beta cDNA molecule received a unique molecular identifier from a template-switch 5' adaptor carrying 12 random nucleotides. At least 2.5 million CDR3-containing paired-end reads were obtained from each sample. All of the RNA was converted into first-strand cDNA using the Mint cDNA synthesis kit, with a TRBC-specific oligonucleotide serving as the primer. Following uracil-DNA glycosylase treatment, a first 18-cycle PCR with universal primers M1SS and BC2_uni_R was performed on all cDNA. In the source study's methods: For normalization, 1 million high-quality reads, each with a distinct molecular identifier, were randomly selected from each sample. Reads with shared molecular identifiers were discarded instead of being binned into consensus sequences. MiTCR, run with a Q25 quality threshold and the strictest error-elimination algorithm, handled CDR3 identification, clonotype clustering and error correction. A nonparametric unseen species model with Euler transformation was used to estimate a lower bound on total TCR beta diversity. The public sequencing data were trimmed at Q25 with fastp and processed into clonotypes with MiXCR by TCRdb, which kept only in-frame beta chains. Rows with one shared CDR3 protein collapse into an entry with the most common genes and DNA. The V and J calls were not made by the authors but by TCRdb's processing. This sample comprises 700,000 to 900,000 distinct CDR3 sequences, roughly 50% of them detected only once. The top ten constitute approximately 40% of the sample.

These data originate in a study of blood T cells in healthy people across ages (dated by TCRdb to between 2015 and 2017). In terms of the full investigation: Template switching captured roughly one uniquely barcoded TCR beta cDNA molecule per two T cells in model experiments. The study analyzed two additional independent replicas of 1 million unique cDNA reads from the same blood draw for two donors, one aged 18 to 29 and one aged 80 or older. Age-related changes in TCR beta repertoire diversity were measured in the study by deep sequencing normalized with unique cDNA molecular identifiers. Four age groups were formed from the donors: young (average 16 years), middle-aged (just under 40), aged (more than 55) and long-lived (around 82). Donors of different ages were randomly distributed across sequencing lanes to avoid experimental bias. Broad study findings and their caveats: Donor CMV infection status was unknown, potentially confounding age-related changes in expanded clonotypes. Estimates of total diversity based on one million sequenced T cells were considered lower bounds and underestimates. The percentage of naive T cells measured by flow cytometry correlated strongly with observed TCR beta diversity. Observed TCR beta diversity per million T cells fell roughly linearly with age, and a significant reduction was already apparent by age around 44. The long-lived group showed more naive CD4+ T cells, fewer expanded clones and increased TCR diversity than the aged group, suggesting age selection. Since profiling was done on bulk unsorted PBMCs, naive and antigen-experienced compartments could not be conclusively compared.

Systemically healthy Caucasian individuals from Russia, over 30 in total and aged roughly 6 to 100 years, were included as donors. Around 9.8 milliliters of peripheral blood were collected from each donor into EDTA-treated Vacutainer tubes. Ficoll-Paque density-gradient centrifugation was used to isolate PBMCs, with at least 6.5 million per sample. Total RNA was extracted from PBMCs with Trizol reagent, with at least 5.5 micrograms obtained per sample. Naive CD45RAhigh/CD27high T cell percentages were measured by flow cytometry on a PBMC aliquot from every donor. This TCR was recovered from a man aged 80 or over in good health. The chain couples TRBV20-1 to TRBJ2-1; TRBD2 agrees with 7 junctional bases. The sequenced material came from blood. The CDR3 region reads CSARGFGGRVYEQFF. The DNA sequence is as follows: TGCAGTGCTAGAGGGTTTGGCGGGAGAGTGTATGAGCAGTTCTTC.